This T cell receptor (beta chain) stems from a study of T cells expressing NK-cell markers. For the study at large: Sorted CD3+CD56-NKG2C+, CD3+CD56+NKG2C- and CD3+CD56+NKG2C+ T cells were the source of the TCR beta repertoires. Among eight sequenced donors, seven carried HCMV seropositivity while one was seronegative.

UMI-tagged 5'RACE template switching yielded the TCR beta cDNA. No DNA is given; TCRdb re-called the 5' RACE reads and lists each CDR3 protein once. The listing contains about 550,000 distinct CDR3 sequences. This CDR3 contains 17 residues. From germline, CDR1 is MNHNS and CDR2 SASEGT. The chain joins TRBV6-1 to TRBJ2-3; with no DNA, the TCRdb D assignment of TRBD2 cannot be verified. Sequencing used blood T cells: a sorted CD56 or NKG2C T cell subset, CD4+ or CD8+ T cells, or bulk PBMC T cells (not recorded which). This clonotype originated in a man younger than 35 in good health. CDR3 in amino acids: CASTLTRFEGPADTQYF.